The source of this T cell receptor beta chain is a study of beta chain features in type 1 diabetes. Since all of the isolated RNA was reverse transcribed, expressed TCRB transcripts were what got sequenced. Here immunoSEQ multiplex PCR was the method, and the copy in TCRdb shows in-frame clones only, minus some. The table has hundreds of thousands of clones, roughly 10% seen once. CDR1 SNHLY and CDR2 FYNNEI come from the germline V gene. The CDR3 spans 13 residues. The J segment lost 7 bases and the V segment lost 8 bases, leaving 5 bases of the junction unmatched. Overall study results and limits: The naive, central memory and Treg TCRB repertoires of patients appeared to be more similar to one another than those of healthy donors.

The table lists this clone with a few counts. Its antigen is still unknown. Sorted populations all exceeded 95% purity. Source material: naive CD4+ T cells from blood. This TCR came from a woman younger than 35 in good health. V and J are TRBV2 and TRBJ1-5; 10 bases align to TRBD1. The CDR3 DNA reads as TGTGCCAGCCGGGGGACAGGGGCCCAGCCCCAGCATTTT. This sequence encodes CASRGTGAQPQHF.